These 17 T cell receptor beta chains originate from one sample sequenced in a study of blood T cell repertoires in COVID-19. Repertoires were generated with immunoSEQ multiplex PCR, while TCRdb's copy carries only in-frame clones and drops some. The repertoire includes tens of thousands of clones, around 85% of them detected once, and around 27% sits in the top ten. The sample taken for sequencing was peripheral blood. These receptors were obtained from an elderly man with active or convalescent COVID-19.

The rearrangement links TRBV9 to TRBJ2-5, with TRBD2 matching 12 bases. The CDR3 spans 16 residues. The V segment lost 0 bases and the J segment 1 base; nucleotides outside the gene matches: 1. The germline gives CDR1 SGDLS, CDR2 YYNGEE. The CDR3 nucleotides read TGTGCCAGCAGCGTAGGACTAGCGGGGGCCCAAGAGACCCAGTACTTC. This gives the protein CASSVGLAGAQETQYF.

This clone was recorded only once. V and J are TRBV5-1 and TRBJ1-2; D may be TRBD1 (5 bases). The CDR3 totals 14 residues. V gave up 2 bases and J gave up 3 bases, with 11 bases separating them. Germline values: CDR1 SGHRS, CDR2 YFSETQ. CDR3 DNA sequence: TGCGCCAGCAGCTTTGGTGGAGGGGACTATGGCTACACCTTC. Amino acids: CASSFGGGDYGYTF.

The CDR3 region has the DNA TGTGCCTGGAGCCCGCAGGAAGGGGGCCAATATAGCAATCAGCCCCAGCATTTT. Its translation is CAWSPQEGGQYSNQPQHF. This chain uses TRBV30 with TRBJ1-5, with 7 bases fitting TRBD1. In germline, CDR1 is GTSNPN, CDR2 SVGIG (reference sequence). The V gene end was trimmed by 3 bases and the J gene end by 0 bases; junction bases not matched to a gene: 14. This CDR3 has 18 amino acids.

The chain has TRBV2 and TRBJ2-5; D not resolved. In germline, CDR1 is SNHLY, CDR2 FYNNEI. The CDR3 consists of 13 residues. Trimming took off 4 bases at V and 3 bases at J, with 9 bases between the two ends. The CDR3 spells CASSVESKETQYF. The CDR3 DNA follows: TGTGCCAGCAGTGTGGAGTCCAAAGAGACCCAGTACTTC.

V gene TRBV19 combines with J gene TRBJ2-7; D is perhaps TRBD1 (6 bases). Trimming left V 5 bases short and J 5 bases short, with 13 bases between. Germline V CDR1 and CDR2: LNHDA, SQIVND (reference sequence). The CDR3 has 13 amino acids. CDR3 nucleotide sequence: TGTGCCAGTAGTTTCAGGGGACCTAACGAGCAGTACTTC. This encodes CASSFRGPNEQYF.

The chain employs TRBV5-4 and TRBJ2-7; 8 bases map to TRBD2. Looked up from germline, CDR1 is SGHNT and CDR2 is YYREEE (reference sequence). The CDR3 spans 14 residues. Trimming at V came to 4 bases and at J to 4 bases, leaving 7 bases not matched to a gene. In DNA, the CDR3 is TGTGCCAGCAGCCCCGGACTAGCAAGGTACGAGCAGTACTTC. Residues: CASSPGLARYEQYF.

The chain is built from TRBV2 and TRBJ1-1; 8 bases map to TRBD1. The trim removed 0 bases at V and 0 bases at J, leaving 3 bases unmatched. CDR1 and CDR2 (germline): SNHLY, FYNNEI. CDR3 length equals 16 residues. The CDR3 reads CASSEAGDRMNTEAFF. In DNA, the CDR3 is TGTGCCAGCAGTGAAGCGGGGGACAGGATGAACACTGAAGCTTTCTTT.

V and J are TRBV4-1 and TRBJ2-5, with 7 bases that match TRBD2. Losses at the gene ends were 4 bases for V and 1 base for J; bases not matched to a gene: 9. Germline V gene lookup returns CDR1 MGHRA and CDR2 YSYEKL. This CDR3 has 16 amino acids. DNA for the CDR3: TGCGCCAGCAGCCTAGGGCTAGCGGCTTTCCAAGAGACCCAGTACTTC. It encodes CASSLGLAAFQETQYF.

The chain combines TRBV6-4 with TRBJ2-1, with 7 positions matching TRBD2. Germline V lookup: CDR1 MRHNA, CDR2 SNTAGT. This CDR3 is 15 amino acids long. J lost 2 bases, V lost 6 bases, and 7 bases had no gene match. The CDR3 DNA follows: TGTGCCAGCAGCCTGACTAGCCTCACCTACAATGAGCAGTTCTTC. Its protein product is CASSLTSLTYNEQFF.

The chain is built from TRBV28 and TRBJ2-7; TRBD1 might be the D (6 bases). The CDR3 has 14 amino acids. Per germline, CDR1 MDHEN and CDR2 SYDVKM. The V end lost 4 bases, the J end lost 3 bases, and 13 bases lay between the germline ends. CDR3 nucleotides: TGTGCCAGCAGTTGGACAGCCCTTCGCTACGAGCAGTACTTC. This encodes CASSWTALRYEQYF.

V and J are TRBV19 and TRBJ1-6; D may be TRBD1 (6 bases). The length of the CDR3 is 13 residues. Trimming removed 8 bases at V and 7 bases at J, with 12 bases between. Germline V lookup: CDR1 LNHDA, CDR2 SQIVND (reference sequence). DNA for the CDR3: TGTGCCAGTGGGGGCAGCCAGAATTCACCCCTCCACTTT. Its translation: CASGGSQNSPLHF. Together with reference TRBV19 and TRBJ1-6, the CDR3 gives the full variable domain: DGGITQSPKYLFRKEGQNVTLSCEQNLNHDAMYWYRQDPGQGLRLIYYSQIVNDFQKGDIAEGYSVSREKKESFPLTVTSAQKNPTAFYLCASGGSQNSPLHFGNGTRLTVT.

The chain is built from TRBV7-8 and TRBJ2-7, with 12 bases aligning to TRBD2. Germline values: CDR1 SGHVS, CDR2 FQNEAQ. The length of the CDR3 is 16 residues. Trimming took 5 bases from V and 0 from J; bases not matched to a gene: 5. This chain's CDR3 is CASSLILAGGSYEQYF. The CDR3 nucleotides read TGTGCCAGCAGCCTAATACTAGCGGGGGGCTCCTACGAGCAGTACTTC. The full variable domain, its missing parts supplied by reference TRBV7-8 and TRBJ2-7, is GAGVSQSPRYKVAKRGQDVALRCDPISGHVSLFWYQQALGQGPEFLTYFQNEAQLDKSGLPSDRFFAERPEGSVSTLKIQRTQQEDSAVYLCASSLILAGGSYEQYFGPGTRLTVT.

CDR3 region: CASSLQGPGANVLTF. CDR3 nucleotide sequence: TGTGCCAGCTCACTCCAGGGGCCTGGGGCCAACGTCCTGACTTTC. The chain employs TRBV18 and TRBJ2-6; a weak D match, TRBD1 (6 bases). Germline CDR1 KGHSH, CDR2 LQKENI. The CDR3 sequence is 15 residues long. Trimming pared 4 bases from V and 2 bases from J, leaving 9 bases between.

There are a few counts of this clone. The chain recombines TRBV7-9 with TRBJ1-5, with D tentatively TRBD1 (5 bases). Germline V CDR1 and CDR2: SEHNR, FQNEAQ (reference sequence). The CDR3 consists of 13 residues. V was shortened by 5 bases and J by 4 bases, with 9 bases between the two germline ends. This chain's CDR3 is CASSENRNQPQHF. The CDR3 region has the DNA TGTGCCAGCAGCGAAAACAGGAATCAGCCCCAGCATTTT.

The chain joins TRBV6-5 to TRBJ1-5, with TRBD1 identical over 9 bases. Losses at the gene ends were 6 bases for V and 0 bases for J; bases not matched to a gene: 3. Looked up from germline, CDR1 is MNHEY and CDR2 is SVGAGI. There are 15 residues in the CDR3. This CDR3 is CASSRDRVSNQPQHF. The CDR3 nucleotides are TGTGCCAGCAGCCGGGACAGGGTTAGCAATCAGCCCCAGCATTTT.

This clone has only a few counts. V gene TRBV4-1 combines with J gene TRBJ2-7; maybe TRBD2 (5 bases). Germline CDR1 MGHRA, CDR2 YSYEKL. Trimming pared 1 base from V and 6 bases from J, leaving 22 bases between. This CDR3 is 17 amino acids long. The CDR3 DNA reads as TGCGCCAGCAGCCAAGGAGGCATTGTTGGAGGTATGGGCGAGCAGTACTTC. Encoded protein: CASSQGGIVGGMGEQYF.

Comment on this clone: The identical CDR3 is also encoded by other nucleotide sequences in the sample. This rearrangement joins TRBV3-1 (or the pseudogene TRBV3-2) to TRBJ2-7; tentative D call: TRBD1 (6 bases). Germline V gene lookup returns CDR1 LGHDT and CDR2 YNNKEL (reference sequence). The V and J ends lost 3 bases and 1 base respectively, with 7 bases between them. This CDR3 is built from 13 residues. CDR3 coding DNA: TGTGCCAGCAGCCAGGGGACATCCTACGAGCAGTACTTC. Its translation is CASSQGTSYEQYF.